This note documents a single T cell receptor (beta chain) sequence. Its antigen is not identified. The sample belongs to a study of graft-versus-host responses after intestinal transplantation. The overall study: Recipients were given multivisceral, liver-intestinal, or isolated intestinal transplants.

TCRdb's table, derived via immunoSEQ multiplex PCR, lists solely in-frame clones and lacks some. The repertoire consists of roughly 110,000 clones, with just under 95% occurring once and the leading ten covering 1% to 1.5%. The germline CDR1 and CDR2 sequences are MNHNS and SASEGT. Trimming removed 3 bases from V and 7 bases from J, with 16 bases in between. CDR3 length: 15 residues. This receptor was obtained from a human donor who was the organ donor for an intestinal transplant. This sequence joins TRBV6-1 and TRBJ2-1; D is perhaps TRBD2 (5 bases). Sequenced here: unstimulated CD8+ T cells sorted from spleen or lymph node cells, sampled before transplant. In nucleotides, the CDR3 is TGTGCCAGCAGTGACCTAGCAGGTATCGGAAATGAGCAGTTCTTC. Amino acids: CASSDLAGIGNEQFF.